This T cell receptor beta chain was observed in a study of graft-versus-host responses after intestinal transplantation. Study context: The transplants performed in recipients were multivisceral, liver-intestinal, or isolated intestinal. Tacrolimus and steroids were given for around 3 years to all recipients after anti-thymocyte globulin induction. Findings and limits, study-wide: When patients had graft-donor T cell macrochimerism, their allografts held high graft-versus-host to host-versus-graft clonal ratios. Recipient marrow held GvH clones, some first seen in ileum or blood.

The method was immunoSEQ multiplex PCR; TCRdb's version includes in-frame clones alone and lacks a portion of them. The data contain approximately 3,100 clones, about 74% of them singletons. For this clone: Its antigen is still unknown.

Processing released intraepithelial and lamina propria lymphocytes from the graft tissue. Germline assignment: CDR1 KGHSH and CDR2 LQKENI. The CDR3 loop spans 14 amino acids. V was cut by 3 bases and J by 4 bases, with 12 bases left in between. This chain joins TRBV18 and TRBJ2-5; D uncertain. This TCR was recovered from a human patient who received an intestinal transplant, so some T cells may come from the graft donor. The starting material was ileum tissue, obtained about 5 and 7 days after intestinal transplantation. CDR3 nucleotides: TGTGCCAGCTCACCGCCGAATACGAGAGAGACCCAGTACTTC. This encodes CASSPPNTRETQYF.